The next 12 T cell receptor beta chains were all read from a single sample in a study of OX40 agonist ivuxolimab in advanced cancers. Sequenced by immunoSEQ multiplex PCR; TCRdb stores in-frame clones only, minus some. The sample has 30,000 or so clones; 80% to 85% are singletons. This specimen was CD4+ or CD8+ T cells sorted from blood, taken in a trial of the OX40 agonist ivuxolimab. These receptors all come from an adult with an advanced solid tumor such as melanoma, head and neck, liver or kidney cancer.

V gene TRBV19 combines with J gene TRBJ2-7; no definite D call. The V gene's germline CDR1 is LNHDA and CDR2 SQIVND (reference sequence). V lost 2 bases, J lost 3 bases, and 5 bases lay in between. This CDR3 has 12 residues. The CDR3 reads CASSIIGYEQYF. CDR3 DNA: TGTGCCAGTAGTATAATTGGCTACGAGCAGTACTTC.

Here the CDR3 reads CAWGTGLGLIYNEQFF. The CDR3 DNA reads as TGTGCCTGGGGGACTGGTCTGGGACTGATCTACAATGAGCAGTTCTTC. V and J are TRBV30 and TRBJ2-1; D may be TRBD2 (6 bases). From germline, CDR1 is GTSNPN and CDR2 SVGIG (reference sequence). V was clipped by 5 bases and J by 3 bases, with 20 bases between them. The CDR3 sequence is 16 residues long.

The chain combines TRBV5-8 with TRBJ1-5; the D is unclear. The CDR3 contains 15 residues. The germline V gene has CDR1 SGHTS and CDR2 YDEGEE. V shed 4 bases and J shed 2 bases, with 13 bases lying between them. The CDR3, as DNA: TGTGCCAGCAGCCCCTCCCTGGTCGGCAATCAGCCCCAGCATTTT. This encodes CASSPSLVGNQPQHF.

The chain is built from TRBV28 and TRBJ2-7; the D is unclear. The germline V gene has CDR1 MDHEN and CDR2 SYDVKM. CDR3 length: 14 amino acids. V dropped 1 base and J dropped 0 bases, with 7 bases sitting between them. The CDR3 DNA reads TGTGCCAGCAGTTTATCCGGTGACTCCTACGAGCAGTACTTC. This translates into CASSLSGDSYEQYF.

The chain is built from TRBV7-8 and TRBJ1-1; no clear D gene. V was pared by 1 base and J by 0 bases, with 9 bases between. This CDR3 has 15 amino acids. CDR1 and CDR2 from the germline V gene are SGHVS and FQNEAQ. CDR3 region: CASSLVTIMNTEAFF. CDR3 nucleotide sequence: TGTGCCAGCAGCTTAGTCACTATCATGAACACTGAAGCTTTCTTT. The whole variable domain, remainder taken from reference TRBV7-8 and TRBJ1-1, is GAGVSQSPRYKVAKRGQDVALRCDPISGHVSLFWYQQALGQGPEFLTYFQNEAQLDKSGLPSDRFFAERPEGSVSTLKIQRTQQEDSAVYLCASSLVTIMNTEAFFGQGTRLTVV.

This clone was counted only a few times. The J gene is TRBJ2-2, the V gene TRBV4-3; unclear D gene. This CDR3 is 17 amino acids long. Per the germline V gene, CDR1 is LGHNA and CDR2 is YSLEER. The V end was cut by 0 bases, the J end by 1 base, with 12 bases between. The CDR3, as DNA: TGCGCCAGCAGCCAAGAAAATGGAATTGTGAACACCGGGGAGCTGTTTTTT. Translated: CASSQENGIVNTGELFF.

The V and J genes are TRBV7-8 and TRBJ2-5; TRBD1 might be the D (6 bases). The CDR3 extends over 15 amino acids. Trimming removed 1 base from V and 0 bases from J, with 9 bases in between. CDR1 and CDR2 from the germline V gene are SGHVS and FQNEAQ. The CDR3 DNA reads TGTGCCAGCAGCTTAGAGGGACAAAACCAAGAGACCCAGTACTTC. This gives the protein CASSLEGQNQETQYF.

Comment on this clone: This sequence may be a read error, since a much larger clone differs from it by one base. This chain joins TRBV6-4 and TRBJ1-6, with D possibly TRBD1 on 5 matching bases. The CDR3 sequence is 15 residues long. Germline V lookup: CDR1 MRHNA, CDR2 SNTAGT. The CDR3 loop reads CASSLIVGDNSLLHF. DNA for the CDR3: TGTGCCAGCAGCCTGATTGTAGGGGATAATTCACTCCTCCACTTT.

The chain links TRBV11-2 to TRBJ2-7, with 10 bases aligning to TRBD1. There are 16 residues in the CDR3. Unmatched junction bases numbered 12, after V lost 5 bases and J lost 5 bases. Germline-derived CDR1 and CDR2 are SGHAT and FQNNGV. The CDR3: CASSLGTGVWADEQYF. The CDR3 DNA is TGTGCCAGCAGCCTCGGGACAGGGGTTTGGGCTGACGAGCAGTACTTC.

The CDR3 DNA follows: TGTGCCAGTAGTATAACTATAGGGGATCTCTACTACAATGAGCAGTTCTTC. Protein product: CASSITIGDLYYNEQFF. The chain is built from TRBV19 and TRBJ2-1; TRBD1 is a possible D gene (5 bases). The germline CDR1 and CDR2 sequences are LNHDA and SQIVND (reference sequence). The CDR3 is made up of 17 amino acids. The V end was cut by 2 bases, the J end by 3 bases, with 17 bases between. Using reference TRBV19 and TRBJ2-1 for the parts outside the CDR3, the full variable domain is DGGITQSPKYLFRKEGQNVTLSCEQNLNHDAMYWYRQDPGQGLRLIYYSQIVNDFQKGDIAEGYSVSREKKESFPLTVTSAQKNPTAFYLCASSITIGDLYYNEQFFGPGTRLTVL.

J is TRBJ1-4 and V is TRBV9, with D unclear. V lost 0 bases and J lost 8, with 14 bases in between. Germline CDR1 SGDLS, CDR2 YYNGEE. The CDR3 sequence is 15 residues long. The CDR3 nucleotides are TGTGCCAGCAGCGTAGAGGAGGGTGCGGGCGAAAAACTGTTTTTT. It is translated as CASSVEEGAGEKLFF.

The V call is TRBV5-4, the J call TRBJ2-5; tentatively, D is TRBD1 or TRBD2 (5 bases each). The CDR3 consists of 17 residues. The germline gives CDR1 SGHNT, CDR2 YYREEE (reference sequence). Trimming shortened V by 0 bases and J by 2 bases, and 17 bases separated the two germline ends. CDR3 in amino acids: CASSLVGAGGLQETQYF. The CDR3 DNA follows: TGTGCCAGCAGCTTGGTAGGGGCCGGAGGTCTACAAGAGACCCAGTACTTC.